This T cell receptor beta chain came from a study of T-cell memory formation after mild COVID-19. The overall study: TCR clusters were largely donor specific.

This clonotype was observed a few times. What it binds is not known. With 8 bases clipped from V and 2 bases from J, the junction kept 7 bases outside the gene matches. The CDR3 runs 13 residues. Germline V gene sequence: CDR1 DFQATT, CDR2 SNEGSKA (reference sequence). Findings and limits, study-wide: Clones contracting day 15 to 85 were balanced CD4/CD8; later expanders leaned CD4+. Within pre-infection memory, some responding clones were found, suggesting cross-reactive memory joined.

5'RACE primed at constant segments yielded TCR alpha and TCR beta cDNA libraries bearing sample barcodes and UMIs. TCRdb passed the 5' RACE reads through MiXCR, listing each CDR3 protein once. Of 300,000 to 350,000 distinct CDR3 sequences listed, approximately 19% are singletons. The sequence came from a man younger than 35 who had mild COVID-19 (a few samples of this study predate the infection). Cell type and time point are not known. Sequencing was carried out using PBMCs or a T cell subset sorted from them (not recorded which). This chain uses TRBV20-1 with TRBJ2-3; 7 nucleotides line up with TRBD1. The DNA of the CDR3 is TGCAGTCAAACAGGGGCCACCACAGATACGCAGTATTTT. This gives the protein CSQTGATTDTQYF.